Below are 25 T cell receptor beta chains sequenced from a single sample in a study of blood T cells in healthy people across ages. Primed by a sample-barcoded 5' primer and a J-beta primer mix, a second PCR proceeded for about 7 to 12 cycles. TCRdb reanalysed the 5' RACE reads using MiXCR and keeps one entry per CDR3 protein. The sample carries 1.5 million to 2 million distinct CDR3 sequences, about 49% recorded once. Sequencing used blood. The receptors come from a woman in her 40s in good health.

The genes are TRBV5-1 and TRBJ1-2; D is possibly TRBD1 (5 bases). This CDR3 contains 14 residues. The germline V and J ends were trimmed by 3 bases and 2 bases, with 11 bases remaining between them. The V gene's germline CDR1 is SGHRS and CDR2 YFSETQ. CDR3 region: CASSSQAGNYGYTF. Here the CDR3 DNA reads TGCGCCAGCAGCTCCCAGGCAGGGAACTATGGCTACACCTTC.

The chain joins TRBV5-6 to TRBJ2-7; no clear D. The CDR3 extends over 14 amino acids. V was trimmed by 1 base and J by 0 bases, leaving 8 bases between them. Germline-derived CDR1 and CDR2 are SGHDT and YYEEEE. The CDR3, as DNA: TGTGCCAGCAGCTTGCTGGGATTCTCCTACGAGCAGTACTTC. This translates into CASSLLGFSYEQYF. The variable domain in full, completed from reference TRBV5-6 and TRBJ2-7, reads DAGVTQSPTHLIKTRGQQVTLRCSPKSGHDTVSWYQQALGQGPQFIFQYYEEEERQRGNFPDRFSGHQFPNYSSELNVNALLLGDSALYLCASSLLGFSYEQYFGPGTRLTVT.

Written as DNA, the CDR3 is TGCAGTGCTATGGACAGGGGGGAGTACGAGCAGTACTTC. Translated: CSAMDRGEYEQYF. The chain carries TRBV20-1 and TRBJ2-7, with 10 bases that match TRBD1. This CDR3 is 13 amino acids long. CDR1 is DFQATT and CDR2 is SNEGSKA in the germline V gene (reference sequence). V lost 4 bases, J lost 4 bases, and 4 bases stayed unmatched.

J is TRBJ2-3 and V is TRBV11-2, with D perhaps matching TRBD1 (6 bases). V shed 6 bases and J shed 6 bases, with 16 bases lying between them. Per the germline V gene, CDR1 is SGHAT and CDR2 is FQNNGV. CDR3 length: 14 residues. The CDR3 DNA reads TGTGCCAGCAGATCGTTACAGGGTGCGGATACGCAGTATTTT. Encoded protein: CASRSLQGADTQYF.

V is TRBV11-2 and J is TRBJ2-1; D is undetermined. Germline V gene sequence: CDR1 SGHAT, CDR2 FQNNGV. CDR3 length: 14 residues. The ends were cut back, 1 base at V and 6 bases at J, with 10 bases in the middle. The CDR3 region has the DNA TGTGCCAGCAGCTTAGGTCCCAGCCTCAATGAGCAGTTCTTC. Amino acids: CASSLGPSLNEQFF.

CDR3 bases: TGTGCCATCAGTGAAACTAGCGGTTTGGATACGCAGTATTTT. It translates to CAISETSGLDTQYF. The chain is built from TRBV10-3 and TRBJ2-3, with 8 bases identical to TRBD2. The junction had 5 bases not matched to a gene; V was cut back by 3 bases and J by 6 bases. There are 14 residues in the CDR3. Looked up from germline, CDR1 is ENHRY and CDR2 is SYGVKD.

V gene TRBV2 combines with J gene TRBJ2-6; tentatively, D is TRBD1 (7 bases). The CDR3 is made up of 17 amino acids. Germline loops: CDR1 SNHLY, CDR2 FYNNEI. The V end lost 5 bases, the J end lost 4 bases, and 18 bases lay between the germline ends. For the CDR3, the DNA is TGTGCCAGCAGTATAGTCAGGGGGGTAGCCGGGGCCAACGTCCTGACTTTC. Protein product: CASSIVRGVAGANVLTF.

The CDR3 sequence is CASIPIVGGQETQYF. CDR3 DNA sequence: TGTGCCAGCATTCCCATAGTCGGGGGTCAAGAGACCCAGTACTTC. This rearrangement joins TRBV6-2 or TRBV6-3 to TRBJ2-5; TRBD2 is a possible D gene (6 bases). The CDR3 consists of 15 residues. Germline V gives CDR1 MNHEY, CDR2 SVGEGT. Trimming took 7 bases from V and 2 from J, leaving 17 bases between them.

The chain has TRBV7-3 and TRBJ2-1, with 12 bases lining up with TRBD2. The CDR3 totals 16 residues. V lost 5 bases and J lost 9; bases outside the gene matches: 11. Germline V lookup: CDR1 SGHTA, CDR2 FQGTGA. The DNA of the CDR3 is TGTGCCAGCAGCGCGTCTCTAGCGGGGGGGCCCTCTGAGCAGTTCTTC. This encodes CASSASLAGGPSEQFF.

This clonotype occurred a few times. This chain uses TRBV20-1 with TRBJ2-4, with D tentatively TRBD1 or TRBD2 (5 bases each). Looked up from germline, CDR1 is DFQATT and CDR2 is SNEGSKA (reference sequence). The CDR3 sequence is 14 residues long. The V end lost 3 bases, the J end lost 2 bases, and 11 bases lay between the germline ends. The CDR3 is CSARGVASKNIQYF. The CDR3 DNA follows: TGCAGTGCTAGGGGGGTAGCGTCCAAAAACATTCAGTACTTC.

The V gene is TRBV3-1, the J gene TRBJ2-7, with 7 bases that match TRBD1. This CDR3 contains 15 residues. Trimming removed 2 bases from V and 6 bases from J; junction bases left unmatched: 10. CDR1 LGHDT and CDR2 YNNKEL come from the germline V gene (reference sequence). The CDR3 here is CASSQLGQANFEQYF. The CDR3 DNA follows: TGTGCCAGCAGCCAACTAGGACAGGCGAACTTCGAGCAGTACTTC.

This clonotype was observed a handful of times. This rearrangement joins TRBV5-1 to TRBJ2-3; the match to TRBD1 covers 7 bases. Trimming cost V 3 bases and J 4 bases; bases outside gene matches: 5. Germline V gives CDR1 SGHRS, CDR2 YFSETQ. The CDR3 covers 14 residues. CDR3 coding DNA: TGCGCCAGCAGCTCAGGACAGGTAGCAGATACGCAGTATTTT. Protein: CASSSGQVADTQYF.

This clonotype was picked up a small number of times. The chain carries TRBV6-5 and TRBJ1-2; no reliable D call. This CDR3 comprises 13 residues. V dropped 0 bases and J dropped 8 bases, with 10 bases sitting between them. The germline gives CDR1 MNHEY, CDR2 SVGAGI. CDR3 sequence: CASSYSRVSGYTF. The CDR3 DNA reads as TGTGCCAGCAGTTACTCGCGGGTTAGCGGCTACACCTTC.

This chain connects TRBV14 to TRBJ1-5, with unresolved D. From germline, CDR1 is SGHDN and CDR2 FVKESK. The V end lost 0 bases, the J end lost 2 bases, and 11 bases lay between the germline ends. The CDR3 is 16 residues long. The DNA of the CDR3 is TGTGCCAGCAGCCAAGAAGACCTGAAACGCAATCAGCCCCAGCATTTT. Translation: CASSQEDLKRNQPQHF.

The chain joins TRBV12-3 or TRBV12-4 to TRBJ2-5; D possibly uses TRBD1 or TRBD2 (5 bases each). The J call may be in error: the DNA end matches TRBJ2-7 better. The CDR3 length is 13 residues. CDR3 in DNA: TGTGCCAGCAGTTTAGTGGATGGGGGCGAGCAGTACTTC. Its translation is CASSLVDGGEQYF.

In its sample, this clonotype was seen a few times. The V call is TRBV6-4, the J call TRBJ2-5; 7 bases agree with TRBD2. Looked up from germline, CDR1 is MRHNA and CDR2 is SNTAGT. This CDR3 has 15 residues. J was trimmed by 0 bases and V by 2 bases; bases with no gene match: 3. CDR3 DNA sequence: TGTGCCAGCAGTGACCGGGGGGTAAACCAAGAGACCCAGTACTTC. Translation: CASSDRGVNQETQYF.

Written as DNA, the CDR3 is TGCGCCAGCAGCTTGGGGGGGCTTAGTCCCGAGGCCAAAAACATTCAGTACTTC. This codes for CASSLGGLSPEAKNIQYF. The V and J genes are TRBV5-1 and TRBJ2-4; TRBD1 might be the D (6 bases). The CDR3 has 18 amino acids. Germline-derived CDR1 and CDR2 are SGHRS and YFSETQ. Deletions cut 0 bases from V and 1 base from J, with 17 bases between.

The chain uses TRBV29-1 and TRBJ2-3; D perhaps matches TRBD1 (6 bases). The V end lost 5 bases, the J end lost 4 bases, and 28 bases lay between the germline ends. The CDR3 is 18 amino acids. The germline V gene has CDR1 SQVTM and CDR2 ANQGSEA. CDR3: CSVSEGGQFDNGADTQYF. The CDR3 nucleotides read TGCAGCGTTTCGGAAGGTGGACAGTTCGACAACGGGGCAGATACGCAGTATTTT.

The chain combines TRBV2 with TRBJ1-4, with D unresolved. This CDR3 is built from 15 residues. Germline V gene lookup returns CDR1 SNHLY and CDR2 FYNNEI. Trimming removed 6 bases from V and 8 bases from J, with 19 bases in between. CDR3 in amino acids: CASSPNRGGKEKLFF. As DNA, the CDR3 is TGTGCCAGCAGCCCAAACCGGGGAGGGAAAGAAAAACTGTTTTTT.

The V and J genes are TRBV9 and TRBJ2-7; 11 bases map to TRBD2. J gave up 7 bases and V 3 bases, and 15 bases lay outside the gene matches. CDR3 length: 17 amino acids. CDR1 is SGDLS, CDR2 YYNGEE, per germline. The chain's CDR3 is CASSAGLAGSSYNEQYF. CDR3 DNA sequence: TGTGCCAGCAGCGCCGGACTAGCGGGCAGCTCCTACAATGAGCAGTACTTC.

In this sample, this clonotype turned up a few times. V and J are TRBV12-3 or TRBV12-4 and TRBJ1-1, with 9 bases that match TRBD1. V trimming: 6 bases; J trimming: 4 bases; junction bases outside the gene matches: 9. This CDR3 contains 15 residues. Here the CDR3 reads CASRFTGGAGTEAFF. The CDR3 DNA reads TGTGCCAGCAGATTTACAGGGGGCGCGGGCACTGAAGCTTTCTTT.

This clonotype was detected once. This rearrangement joins TRBV15 to TRBJ2-5, with D perhaps matching TRBD2 (5 bases). The J call may be incorrect, as the DNA end agrees better with TRBJ2-1. Germline loops: CDR1 LNHNV, CDR2 YYDKDF (reference sequence). CDR3 length: 13 amino acids. The CDR3 bases are TGTGCCACCACACGGGGTCGACAAGAGACCCAGTTCTTC. It yields the protein CATTRGRQETQFF.

Only one count was recorded for this clonotype. Compared with germline, one end of the junction differs, possibly owing to a read error. The J gene is TRBJ2-7, the V gene TRBV5-1; D uncertain. The CDR3 extends over 12 amino acids. CDR1 is SGHRS, CDR2 YFSETQ, per germline. The CDR3 region is CANSLGEREQYF. CDR3 sequence (DNA): TGCGCCAACAGCTTGGGTGAAAGGGAGCAGTACTTC.

This chain links TRBV4-2 with TRBJ2-7, with 11 bases aligning to TRBD2. CDR3 length: 19 amino acids. Germline lookup yields CDR1 LGHNA and CDR2 YNFKEQ. V lost 0 bases to trimming and J lost 7 bases; unmatched junction nucleotides: 17. The chain's CDR3 is CASSQDPLPRLAGSIEQYF. The DNA for the CDR3 is TGTGCCAGCAGCCAAGATCCCTTGCCTCGACTAGCGGGGAGTATTGAGCAGTACTTC.

CDR3 residues: CASTGLGTYEQYF. The CDR3 DNA reads as TGTGCCAGCACCGGCCTTGGGACCTACGAGCAGTACTTC. This chain connects TRBV9 to TRBJ2-7; D is unclear. This CDR3 region has 13 residues. Trimming shortened V by 6 bases and J by 2 bases, and 12 bases separated the two germline ends. CDR1 is SGDLS and CDR2 is YYNGEE in the germline V gene. The full variable domain, rest sourced from reference TRBV9 and TRBJ2-7, is DSGVTQTPKHLITATGQRVTLRCSPRSGDLSVYWYQQSLDQGLQFLIQYYNGEERAKGNILERFSAQQFPDLHSELNLSSLELGDSALYFCASTGLGTYEQYFGPGTRLTVT.